This T cell receptor (beta chain) was identified in a study of T-cell memory formation after mild COVID-19. The CDR3 length is 12 residues. Germline CDR1 reads SGHVS; CDR2 reads FQNEAQ. Trimming stripped 4 bases from V and 8 bases from J, with 11 bases between. TCRdb called the 5' RACE reads again in MiXCR, with one record for every CDR3 protein. The data show roughly 450,000 distinct CDR3 sequences, around a sixth seen once. Sequenced: PBMCs or a T cell subset sorted from them (not recorded which). This sequence joins TRBV7-8 and TRBJ1-1; D is unclear. The receptor comes from an adult woman who had mild COVID-19 (a few samples of this study predate the infection). Cell type and time point are not known. The CDR3 DNA sequence: TGTGCCAGCAGCTCCCACGCCGGAGAAGCTTTCTTT. Translated, it gives CASSSHAGEAFF.